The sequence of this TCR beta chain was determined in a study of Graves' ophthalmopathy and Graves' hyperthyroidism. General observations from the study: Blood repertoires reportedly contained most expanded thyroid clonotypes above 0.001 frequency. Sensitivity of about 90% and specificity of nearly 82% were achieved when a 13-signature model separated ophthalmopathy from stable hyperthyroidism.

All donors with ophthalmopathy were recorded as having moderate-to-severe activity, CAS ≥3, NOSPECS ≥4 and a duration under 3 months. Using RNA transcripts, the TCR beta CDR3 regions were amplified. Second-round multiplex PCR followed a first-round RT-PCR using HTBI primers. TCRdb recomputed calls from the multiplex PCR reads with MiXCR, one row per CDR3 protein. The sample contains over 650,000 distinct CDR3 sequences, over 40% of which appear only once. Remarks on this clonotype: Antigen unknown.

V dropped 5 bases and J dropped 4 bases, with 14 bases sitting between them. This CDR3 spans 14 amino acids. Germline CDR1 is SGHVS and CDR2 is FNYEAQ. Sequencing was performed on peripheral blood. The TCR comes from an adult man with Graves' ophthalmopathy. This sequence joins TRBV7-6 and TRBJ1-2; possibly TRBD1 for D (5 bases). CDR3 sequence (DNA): TGTGCCAGCAGCAGCGGGGGGAGCCTCTATGGCTACACCTTC. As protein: CASSSGGSLYGYTF.